These T cell receptor beta chains were read from a single sample in a study of radiotherapy plus CTLA-4 blockade in lung cancer. Only in-frame clones appear in the TCRdb table, and some are missing; sequencing was by immunoSEQ multiplex PCR. The top ten hold 2.4% of the sample, which has around 110,000 clones, under 90% seen once. Sample: peripheral blood, taken from a patient treated with radiotherapy plus ipilimumab. These TCRs come from a human donor with non-small cell lung cancer that progressed on radiotherapy plus ipilimumab. Some clones in this sample may be carry-over from other donors' samples. Both conserved end residues are part of each CDR3. A D gene is named only where the DNA matches it firmly. Where a row states a size, it is once, few, many or the class of an expanded clone; other rows omit it.

j_call | clone_size | v_call | d_call | cdr3_aa | cdr3_nt
TRBJ2-5 | - | TRBV5-1 | TRBD2 | CASSLAPLAGQETQYF | TGCGCCAGCAGCTTGGCCCCTCTAGCGGGGCAAGAGACCCAGTACTTC
TRBJ2-1 | - | TRBV6-4 | - | CARTNGDVNYNEQFF | TGTGCCAGAACTAACGGGGACGTTAACTACAATGAGCAGTTCTTC
TRBJ2-7 | - | TRBV30 | TRBD1 | CAWSRDRGKEQYF | TGTGCCTGGAGCCGGGACAGGGGGAAGGAGCAGTACTTC
TRBJ2-1 | - | TRBV4-2 | TRBD1 | CASSQEDRAFYGKQFF | TGTGCCAGCAGCCAAGAGGACAGGGCTTTTTACGGTAAGCAGTTCTTC
TRBJ1-2 | - | TRBV11-2 | TRBD1 | CASSSRGQAYGLYGYTF | TGTGCCAGCAGCTCGAGAGGACAGGCGTACGGCCTCTATGGCTACACCTTC
TRBJ2-3 | few | TRBV28 | TRBD1 | CASRPTGVFSTDTQYF | TGTGCCAGCAGACCTACAGGGGTCTTTAGCACAGATACGCAGTATTTT
TRBJ2-7 | - | TRBV2 | - | CASVGGSSYEQYF | TGTGCCAGCGTGGGAGGCAGCTCCTACGAGCAGTACTTC
TRBJ2-1 | once | TRBV7-9 | - | CASSLASGGHYNEQFF | TGTGCCAGCAGCTTAGCTTCGGGGGGCCACTACAATGAGCAGTTCTTC
TRBJ2-3 | - | TRBV5-1 | - | CASSLKGGTQYF | TGCGCCAGCAGCTTGAAAGGGGGGACGCAGTATTTT
TRBJ2-2 | - | TRBV9 | TRBD2 | CASSEGLAVGTGELFF | TGTGCCAGCAGCGAGGGACTAGCGGTGGGAACCGGGGAGCTGTTTTTT
TRBJ2-5 | - | TRBV18 | TRBD1 | CASSLGQEETQYF | TGTGCCAGCTCTCTCGGACAGGAAGAGACCCAGTACTTC
TRBJ1-5 | - | TRBV15 | - | CATSRGSGGYSNQPQHF | TGTGCCACCAGCAGAGGTTCGGGGGGGTATAGCAATCAGCCCCAGCATTTT
TRBJ2-1 | - | TRBV5-1 | TRBD1 | CASSPGTGFVEQFF | TGCGCCAGCAGCCCCGGGACAGGGTTCGTTGAGCAGTTCTTC
TRBJ2-7 | - | TRBV18 | - | CASSPVTEGGDEQYF | TGTGCCAGCTCACCGGTTACCGAGGGCGGGGACGAGCAGTACTTC
TRBJ1-5 | few | TRBV19 | - | CASSAHRQLWNQPQHF | TGTGCCAGTAGTGCTCACAGACAGCTCTGGAATCAGCCCCAGCATTTT
TRBJ1-1 | - | TRBV27 | - | CASSFVWDTEAFF | TGTGCCAGCAGTTTTGTGTGGGACACTGAAGCTTTCTTT
TRBJ1-4 | - | TRBV4-2 | - | CASSPSRGFEKLFF | TGTGCCAGCAGCCCTTCTCGGGGATTCGAAAAACTGTTTTTT
TRBJ1-1 | once | TRBV27 | - | CATILWGFAEAFF | TGTGCTACTATATTATGGGGTTTCGCTGAAGCTTTCTTT
TRBJ2-2 | - | TRBV4-3 | - | CASSQDSRGSTGELFF | TGCGCCAGCAGCCAAGATTCGAGGGGGAGCACCGGGGAGCTGTTTTTT
TRBJ1-5 | - | TRBV5-1 | - | CASSLDGRSNQPQHF | TGCGCCAGCAGCTTGGACGGTCGCAGCAATCAGCCCCAGCATTTT
TRBJ2-5 | - | TRBV7-9 | - | CASSPWGGGETQYF | TGTGCCAGCAGCCCATGGGGGGGCGGTGAGACCCAGTACTTC
TRBJ1-2 | once | TRBV7-9 | - | CASSDGQLYGYTF | TGTGCCAGCAGCGATGGACAGCTCTATGGCTACACCTTC
TRBJ1-6 | - | TRBV11-3 | - | CASSLSGYSPLHF | TGTGCCAGCAGCTTAAGTGGTTATTCACCCCTCCACTTT
TRBJ2-7 | medium-sized | TRBV11-2 | - | CASSSQLEQYF | TGTGCCAGCAGCTCACAGCTTGAGCAGTACTTC
TRBJ2-1 | few | TRBV28 | TRBD1 | CASSSPSWDRGSAGSYNEQFF | TGTGCCAGCAGTTCCCCCTCCTGGGACAGGGGGTCTGCGGGTTCCTACAATGAGCAGTTCTTC
TRBJ2-2 | few | TRBV7-2 | TRBD2 | CASSSREAGELFF | TGTGCCAGCAGCTCCCGGGAGGCCGGGGAGCTGTTTTTT
TRBJ2-7 | - | TRBV4-1 | TRBD2 | CASSLPGTSRREEQYF | TGCGCCAGCAGCCTTCCCGGGACTAGCCGCCGGGAAGAGCAGTACTTC
TRBJ2-7 | - | TRBV30 | TRBD1 | CAWSGRKDRVHEQYF | TGTGCCTGGAGTGGACGGAAGGACAGGGTCCACGAGCAGTACTTC
TRBJ1-1 | - | TRBV5-1 | TRBD1 | CASSQGTDYSAFF | TGCGCCAGCAGCCAGGGGACAGACTACTCAGCTTTCTTT
TRBJ1-5 | - | TRBV7-9 | - | CASSDSNSNQPQHF | TGTGCCAGCAGCGACAGTAATAGCAATCAGCCCCAGCATTTT
TRBJ2-2 | - | TRBV14 | TRBD1 | CASSQIQGTNTGELFF | TGTGCCAGCAGCCAAATACAGGGGACGAACACCGGGGAGCTGTTTTTT
TRBJ1-3 | - | TRBV29-1 | - | CSVEDRGKGNTIYF | TGCAGCGTTGAAGACAGGGGAAAAGGAAACACCATATATTTT
TRBJ1-1 | - | TRBV2 | - | CASRREGLPEAFF | TGTGCCAGCAGGAGAGAAGGGCTTCCTGAAGCTTTCTTT
TRBJ1-3 | - | TRBV9 | - | CASSPYHGVFSGNTIYF | TGTGCCAGCAGCCCCTATCACGGTGTTTTCTCTGGAAACACCATATATTTT
TRBJ2-7 | - | TRBV5-1 | TRBD2 | CASSSGGYEQYF | TGCGCCAGCAGCTCCGGGGGGTACGAGCAGTACTTC
TRBJ1-1 | - | TRBV7-6 | - | CASSLDQGGRAEAFF | TGTGCCAGCAGCTTAGATCAGGGAGGGAGGGCTGAAGCTTTCTTT
TRBJ1-3 | - | TRBV11-2 | TRBD1 | CASSQDRGSGNTIYF | TGTGCCAGCAGCCAGGACAGGGGCTCTGGAAACACCATATATTTT
TRBJ2-5 | - | TRBV7-8 | - | CASNPRGQGQPGTQYF | TGTGCCAGCAACCCCAGAGGGCAGGGGCAACCGGGGACCCAGTACTTC
TRBJ1-2 | - | TRBV28 | - | CASSLPVTGSNYGYTF | TGTGCCAGCAGTTTACCTGTGACAGGAAGTAACTATGGCTACACCTTC
TRBJ2-3 | once | TRBV4-3 | - | CASSRDPQRRGTDTQYF | TGCGCCAGCAGCCGGGACCCCCAAAGGAGGGGCACAGATACGCAGTATTTT
TRBJ2-7 | once | TRBV7-2 | - | CASSLVRGIGHEQYF | TGTGCCAGCAGCTTAGTCCGGGGGATCGGCCACGAGCAGTACTTC
TRBJ1-1 | - | TRBV9 | TRBD1 | CASSQLGDSNTEAFF | TGTGCCAGCAGCCAACTCGGGGACAGTAACACTGAAGCTTTCTTT
TRBJ2-2 | - | TRBV6-1 | - | CATDTRRAGELFF | TGTGCCACCGACACTAGACGGGCCGGGGAGCTGTTTTTT
TRBJ2-2 | - | TRBV18 | - | CASSLSAETNTGELFF | TGTGCCAGCTCACTGAGCGCGGAGACGAACACCGGGGAGCTGTTTTTT
TRBJ1-3 | - | TRBV9 | - | CASSVGNGNTIYF | TGTGCCAGCAGCGTAGGGAATGGAAACACCATATATTTT
TRBJ2-3 | few | TRBV7-9 | - | CASSPPGISTDTQYF | TGTGCCAGCAGTCCACCAGGGATTTCCACAGATACGCAGTATTTT
TRBJ2-7 | few | TRBV15 | - | CATSRDLKGPGYEQYF | TGTGCCACCAGCAGAGATCTTAAGGGGCCGGGCTACGAGCAGTACTTC
TRBJ1-1 | - | TRBV9 | TRBD1 | CASGATGVNTEAFF | TGTGCCAGCGGGGCTACAGGGGTGAACACTGAAGCTTTCTTT
TRBJ2-1 | - | TRBV9 | - | CASSVGEPSSYNEQFF | TGTGCCAGCAGCGTGGGGGAACCGTCTTCCTACAATGAGCAGTTCTTC
TRBJ2-7 | once | TRBV4-1 | - | CASSQDSRGAREQYF | TGCGCCAGCAGCCAAGATAGCAGGGGAGCGCGCGAGCAGTACTTC
TRBJ2-2 | - | TRBV27 | - | CASSQKWGVNTGELFF | TGTGCCAGCAGTCAAAAGTGGGGTGTAAACACCGGGGAGCTGTTTTTT
TRBJ2-7 | - | TRBV4-3 | TRBD1 | CASSQGRDRGYEQYF | TGCGCCAGCAGCCAAGGTCGGGACAGGGGTTACGAGCAGTACTTC
TRBJ2-2 | once | TRBV4-3 | TRBD1 | CASSQLTGVAGELFF | TGCGCCAGCAGCCAATTAACAGGGGTAGCCGGGGAGCTGTTTTTT
TRBJ2-3 | once | TRBV7-2 | - | CASSLTASQDTQYF | TGTGCCAGCAGCTTAACCGCTAGTCAGGATACGCAGTATTTT
TRBJ1-2 | - | TRBV7-9 | - | CASSLTLSPFNYGYTF | TGTGCCAGCAGCTTAACCCTTTCCCCGTTCAACTATGGCTACACCTTC
TRBJ1-2 | - | TRBV10-3 | - | CAISESEYGYTF | TGTGCCATCAGTGAGTCTGAGTATGGCTACACCTTC
TRBJ2-3 | once | TRBV7-3 | - | CASSLRGGESSTDTQYF | TGTGCCAGCAGCTTAAGAGGGGGAGAATCTAGCACAGATACGCAGTATTTT
TRBJ2-2 | - | TRBV6-5 | - | CASSDIGPGELFF | TGTGCCAGCAGCGACATCGGGCCCGGGGAGCTGTTTTTT
TRBJ1-2 | - | TRBV9 | TRBD1 | CASSVGGGPSYGYTF | TGTGCCAGCAGCGTAGGAGGGGGCCCGTCCTATGGCTACACCTTC
TRBJ1-2 | - | TRBV18 | TRBD1 | CASSPPRGQQRGYTF | TGTGCCAGCTCACCACCGCGGGGACAGCAACGGGGCTACACCTTC